This T cell receptor beta chain was documented in a study of PD-1 blockade in classical Hodgkin lymphoma. Overall study results and limits: Complete responders possessed baseline diversity comparable to newly diagnosed patients.

This sample's time point: cycle 4 day 1 (C4D1), after five to seven weeks of nivolumab. Each patient relapsed following autologous stem cell transplantation, and prior brentuximab vedotin exposure differed. Complete response, partial response or progressive disease was recorded as best response. Germline values: CDR1 WSHSY, CDR2 SAAADI. The CDR3 consists of 17 residues. Between the trimmed V and J ends, which lost 5 bases and 1 base, there was a span of 20 bases. For this clone: Its antigen remains unidentified.

Produced via immunoSEQ multiplex PCR; TCRdb's table is partial and in-frame only. The table shows about 96,000 clones, with approximately 94% occurring only once. This receptor was identified in a human donor with classical Hodgkin lymphoma. The genes are TRBV10-2 and TRBJ1-1, with a tentative D call TRBD1 (6 bases). The sequenced sample was peripheral blood mononuclear cells (PBMCs), obtained before the fourth cycle of nivolumab. The chain's CDR3 is CASSFAGVSVRNTEAFF. CDR3 bases: TGCGCCAGCAGTTTCGCAGGGGTATCAGTGAGGAACACTGAAGCTTTCTTT.